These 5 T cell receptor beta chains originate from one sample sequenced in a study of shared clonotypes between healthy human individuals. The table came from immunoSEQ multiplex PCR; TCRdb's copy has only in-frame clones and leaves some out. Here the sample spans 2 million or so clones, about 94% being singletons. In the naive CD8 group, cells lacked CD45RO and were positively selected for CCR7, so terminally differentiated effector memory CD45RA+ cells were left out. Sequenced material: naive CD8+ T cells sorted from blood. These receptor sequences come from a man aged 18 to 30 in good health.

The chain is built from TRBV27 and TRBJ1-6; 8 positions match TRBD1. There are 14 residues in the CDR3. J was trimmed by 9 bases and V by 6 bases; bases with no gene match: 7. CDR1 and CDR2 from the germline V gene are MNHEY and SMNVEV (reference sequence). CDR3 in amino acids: CASRTGVTGSPLHF. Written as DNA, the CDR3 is TGTGCCAGCAGGACAGGGGTAACGGGTTCACCCCTCCACTTT.

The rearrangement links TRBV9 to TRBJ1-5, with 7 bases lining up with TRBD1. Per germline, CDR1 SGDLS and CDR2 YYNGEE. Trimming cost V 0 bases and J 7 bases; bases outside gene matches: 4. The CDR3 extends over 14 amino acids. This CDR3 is CASSVGQGYQPQHF. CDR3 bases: TGTGCCAGCAGCGTAGGACAGGGCTACCAGCCCCAGCATTTT.

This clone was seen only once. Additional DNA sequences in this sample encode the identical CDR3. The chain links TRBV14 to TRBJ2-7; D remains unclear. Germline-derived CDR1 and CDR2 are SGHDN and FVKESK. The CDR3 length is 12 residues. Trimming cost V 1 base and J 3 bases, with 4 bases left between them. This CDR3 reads CASSQALYEQYF. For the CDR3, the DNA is TGTGCCAGCAGCCAAGCGCTCTACGAGCAGTACTTC.

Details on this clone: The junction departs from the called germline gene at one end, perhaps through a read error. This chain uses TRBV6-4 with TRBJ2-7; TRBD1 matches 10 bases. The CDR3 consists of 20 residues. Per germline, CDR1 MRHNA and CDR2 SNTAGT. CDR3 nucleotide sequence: TGTGCCAGCAGTGACCCCCGACAGGGGGCGACGGGCCAAACATCCTACGGGCAGTACTTC. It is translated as CASSDPRQGATGQTSYGQYF.

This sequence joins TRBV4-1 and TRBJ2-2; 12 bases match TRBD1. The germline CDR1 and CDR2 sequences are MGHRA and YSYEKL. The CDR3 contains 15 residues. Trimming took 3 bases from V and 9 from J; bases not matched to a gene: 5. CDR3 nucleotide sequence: TGCGCCAGCAGCCAGACGGGACAGGGGGCCTGGGAGCTGTTTTTT. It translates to CASSQTGQGAWELFF.